A selection of T cell receptor beta chains follows, all from one sample in a study of T-cell memory formation after mild COVID-19. TCRdb analysed the 5' RACE reads with MiXCR anew, one entry per CDR3 protein. The table lists about 360,000 distinct CDR3 sequences, 14% of them singletons. Sample: PBMCs or a T cell subset sorted from them (not recorded which). The receptors come from a man younger than 35 who had mild COVID-19 (a few samples of this study predate the infection). Cell type and time point are not known. The CDR3 runs from the conserved cysteine through the conserved F or W. A D gene is named only where the DNA matches it firmly. Size is omitted from some rows. Given values are once, few, many or a class for expanded clones.

TGTGCCAGCAGTTTAACGAGGGGACAGGTTGGCTACACCTTC | CASSLTRGQVGYTF | few | TRBJ1-2 | TRBD1 | TRBV28 | 14
TGCGCCAGCAGCCAAGATGACAGGGAGCTTAATCAGCCCCAGCATTTT | CASSQDDRELNQPQHF | few | TRBJ1-5 | TRBD1 | TRBV4-1 | 16
TGTGCCAGCAGACTCTTTCGGGGGCCGAACACTGAAGCTTTCTTT | CASRLFRGPNTEAFF | . | TRBJ1-1 | . | TRBV7-2 | 15
TGTGCCACCAGCAAGGGGTACAATGAGCAGTTCTTC | CATSKGYNEQFF | many | TRBJ2-1 | . | TRBV15 | 12
TGTGCCAGCAGTTCAAGTGCCGGAGGGTATCAGCCCCAGCATTTT | CASSSSAGGYQPQHF | . | TRBJ1-5 | . | TRBV6-5 | 15
TGTGCCAGCAGTTACAGGGGCGAGGAAGGCTACACCTTC | CASSYRGEEGYTF | . | TRBJ1-2 | . | TRBV6-6 | 13
TGCGCCAGCAGCCCCTGGCAGGCCCAGCCCCAGCATTTT | CASSPWQAQPQHF | few | TRBJ1-5 | . | TRBV4-1 | 13
TGTGCCAGCAGCGTAGACAGGGGGCCCTACAATGAGCAGTTCTTC | CASSVDRGPYNEQFF | . | TRBJ2-1 | TRBD1 | TRBV7-8 | 15
TGCAGTCCGAGCGGGGGGGCTTACGAGCAGTACTTC | CSPSGGAYEQYF | few | TRBJ2-7 | TRBD2 | TRBV20-1 | 12
TGTGCCAGCAGCTTAGGACTAGCGAAGGATGAGAAGTTCTTC | CASSLGLAKDEKFF | . | TRBJ2-1 | TRBD2 | TRBV7-2 | 14
TGCGCCAGCAGCTTGGCTACGGGGGCGGAAGCTTTCTTT | CASSLATGAEAFF | . | TRBJ1-1 | . | TRBV5-1 | 13
TGTGCCAGCAGTAAGACCTCTGGAAGCAATCAGCCCCAGCATTTT | CASSKTSGSNQPQHF | many | TRBJ1-5 | . | TRBV5-6 | 15
TGTGCCATCAGTGAGGAGGGGCCGAACACTGAAGCTTTCTTT | CAISEEGPNTEAFF | . | TRBJ1-1 | . | TRBV10-3 | 14
TGTGCCAGCAGCTTAGATCAGGGAGGCGGCTACACCTTC | CASSLDQGGGYTF | few | TRBJ1-2 | . | TRBV7-6 | 13
TGTGCCAGCAGCCGAACGGGGCCGGGGTTGGACACTGAAGCTTTCTTT | CASSRTGPGLDTEAFF | . | TRBJ1-1 | . | TRBV7-9 | 16
TGTGCCAGCAGCGGACCGGGACAGATGAACACTGAAGCTTTCTTT | CASSGPGQMNTEAFF | few | TRBJ1-1 | TRBD1 | TRBV9 | 15
TGCGCCAGCTCGGAGCGGGGGGGCAGAGATACGCAGTATTTT | CASSERGGRDTQYF | few | TRBJ2-3 | TRBD2 | TRBV5-1 | 14
TGTGCCAGCAGTTCCGACCTTAGCAATCAGCCCCAGCATTTT | CASSSDLSNQPQHF | . | TRBJ1-5 | . | TRBV6-5 | 14
TGTGCCAGCAGTCCGCTTAGGTTCTATGGCTACACCTTC | CASSPLRFYGYTF | many | TRBJ1-2 | . | TRBV12-3/TRBV12-4 | 13
TGTGCCAGCGGACTAGCGGGGGGGTTCACCTACGAGCAGTACTTC | CASGLAGGFTYEQYF | few | TRBJ2-7 | TRBD2 | TRBV27 | 15
TGTGCCAGTCGGAGGGGGGATGAGCAGTTCTTC | CASRRGDEQFF | . | TRBJ2-1 | . | TRBV19 | 11
TGTGCCAGCAGTTCAGACAGGGACTATAATTCACCCCTCCACTTT | CASSSDRDYNSPLHF | few | TRBJ1-6 | TRBD1 | TRBV2 | 15
TGTGCCAGCAGCTTGAGAGGGGGCGGCTGGCTAGAGACCCAGTACTTC | CASSLRGGGWLETQYF | few | TRBJ2-5 | TRBD1 | TRBV7-2 | 16
TGTGCCACCAGCGAGAGGGGTCAGATTAATGAAAAACTGTTTTTT | CATSERGQINEKLFF | few | TRBJ1-4 | . | TRBV15 | 15
TGTGCCAGCAGCCAAGGGTGGGGCGGATACGAGCAGTACTTC | CASSQGWGGYEQYF | few | TRBJ2-7 | . | TRBV3-1 | 14
TGTGCCACCAGTGACTCTAAGACGAACTTTAATGAGCAGTTCTTC | CATSDSKTNFNEQFF | . | TRBJ2-1 | . | TRBV24-1 | 15
TGCAGTGCTAGAGCTTTAGGGGGACTCCATTACAATGAGCAGTTCTTC | CSARALGGLHYNEQFF | few | TRBJ2-1 | . | TRBV20-1 | 16
TGTGCCACCAGCAGAGATTGGGCGTCGAGGTGGGGAAGCTACAATGAGCAGTTCTTC | CATSRDWASRWGSYNEQFF | . | TRBJ2-1 | . | TRBV15 | 19